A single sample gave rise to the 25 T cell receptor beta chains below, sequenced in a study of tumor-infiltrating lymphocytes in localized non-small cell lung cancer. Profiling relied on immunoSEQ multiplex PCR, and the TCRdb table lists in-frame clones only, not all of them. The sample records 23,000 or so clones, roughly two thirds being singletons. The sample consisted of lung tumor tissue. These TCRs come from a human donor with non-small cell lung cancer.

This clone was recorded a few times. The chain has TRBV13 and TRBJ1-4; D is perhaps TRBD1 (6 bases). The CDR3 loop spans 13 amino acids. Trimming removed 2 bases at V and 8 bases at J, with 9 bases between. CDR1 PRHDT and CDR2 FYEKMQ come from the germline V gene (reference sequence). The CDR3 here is CASSLQGHEKLFF. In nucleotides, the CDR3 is TGTGCCAGCAGCTTACAGGGGCACGAAAAACTGTTTTTT. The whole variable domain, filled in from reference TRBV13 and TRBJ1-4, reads AAGVIQSPRHLIKEKRETATLKCYPIPRHDTVYWYQQGPGQDPQFLISFYEKMQSDKGSIPDRFSAQQFSDYHSELNMSSLELGDSALYFCASSLQGHEKLFFGSGTQLSVL.

CDR3 DNA sequence: TGTGCCAGTAGTATTGGACTAGCGGGGAGCTCCTACAATGAGCAGTTCTTC. This encodes CASSIGLAGSSYNEQFF. The chain has TRBV19 and TRBJ2-1; 12 bases are shared with TRBD2. CDR3 length: 17 amino acids. Germline V lookup: CDR1 LNHDA, CDR2 SQIVND (reference sequence). J lost 0 bases, V lost 3 bases, and 3 bases had no gene match.

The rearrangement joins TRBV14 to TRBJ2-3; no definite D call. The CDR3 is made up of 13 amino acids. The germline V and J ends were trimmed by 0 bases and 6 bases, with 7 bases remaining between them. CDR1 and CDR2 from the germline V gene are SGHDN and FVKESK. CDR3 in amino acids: CASSQDQEDTQYF. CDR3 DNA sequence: TGTGCCAGCAGCCAAGATCAGGAGGATACGCAGTATTTT.

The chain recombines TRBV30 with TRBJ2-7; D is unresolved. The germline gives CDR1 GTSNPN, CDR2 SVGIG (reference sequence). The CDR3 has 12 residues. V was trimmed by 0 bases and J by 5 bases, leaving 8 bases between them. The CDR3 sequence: CAWSVATHEQYF. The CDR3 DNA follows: TGTGCCTGGAGTGTTGCAACCCACGAGCAGTACTTC.

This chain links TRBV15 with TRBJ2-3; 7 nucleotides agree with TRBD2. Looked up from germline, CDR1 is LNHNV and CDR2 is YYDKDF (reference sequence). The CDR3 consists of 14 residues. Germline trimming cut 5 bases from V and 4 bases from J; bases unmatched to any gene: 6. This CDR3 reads CATSSREGADTQYF. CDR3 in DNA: TGTGCCACCAGCTCCAGGGAGGGCGCAGATACGCAGTATTTT.

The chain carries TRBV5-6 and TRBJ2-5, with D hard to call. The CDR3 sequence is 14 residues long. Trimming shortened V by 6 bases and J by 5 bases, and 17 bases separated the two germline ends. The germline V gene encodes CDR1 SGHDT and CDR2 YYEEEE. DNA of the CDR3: TGTGCCAGCACCATCTCGAAGGATTGGGAGACCCAGTACTTC. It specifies CASTISKDWETQYF.

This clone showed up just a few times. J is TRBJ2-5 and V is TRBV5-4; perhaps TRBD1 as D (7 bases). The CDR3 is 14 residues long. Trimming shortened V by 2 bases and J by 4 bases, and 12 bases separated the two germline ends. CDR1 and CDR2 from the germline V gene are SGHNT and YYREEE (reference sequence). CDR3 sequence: CASSFTQGGETQYF. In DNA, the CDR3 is TGTGCCAGCAGCTTCACGCAGGGGGGAGAGACCCAGTACTTC.

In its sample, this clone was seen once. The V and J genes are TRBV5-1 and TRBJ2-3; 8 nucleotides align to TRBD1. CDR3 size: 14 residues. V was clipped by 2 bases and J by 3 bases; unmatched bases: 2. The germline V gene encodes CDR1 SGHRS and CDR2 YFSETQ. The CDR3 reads CASSLQGVTDTQYF. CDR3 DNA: TGCGCCAGCAGCTTACAGGGGGTTACAGATACGCAGTATTTT.

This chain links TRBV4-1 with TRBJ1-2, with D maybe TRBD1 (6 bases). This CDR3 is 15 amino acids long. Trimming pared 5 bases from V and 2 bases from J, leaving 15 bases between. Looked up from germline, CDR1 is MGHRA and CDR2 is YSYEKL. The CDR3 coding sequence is TGCGCCAGCAGCTCGGCCAGGGGACTGAACTATGGCTACACCTTC. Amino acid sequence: CASSSARGLNYGYTF.

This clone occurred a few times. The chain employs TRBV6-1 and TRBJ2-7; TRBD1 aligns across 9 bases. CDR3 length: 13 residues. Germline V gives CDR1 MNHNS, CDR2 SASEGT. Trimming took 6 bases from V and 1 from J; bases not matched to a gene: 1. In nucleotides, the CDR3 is TGTGCCAGCAGCGGACAGGGGTCCTACGAGCAGTACTTC. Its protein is CASSGQGSYEQYF.

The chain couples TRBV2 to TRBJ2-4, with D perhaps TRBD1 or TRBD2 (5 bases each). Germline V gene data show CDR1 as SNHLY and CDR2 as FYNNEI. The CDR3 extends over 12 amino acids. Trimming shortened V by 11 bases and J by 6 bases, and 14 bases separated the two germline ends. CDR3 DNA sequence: TGTGCCGGCTCGCAGGGACCAAACATTCAGTACTTC. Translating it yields CAGSQGPNIQYF.

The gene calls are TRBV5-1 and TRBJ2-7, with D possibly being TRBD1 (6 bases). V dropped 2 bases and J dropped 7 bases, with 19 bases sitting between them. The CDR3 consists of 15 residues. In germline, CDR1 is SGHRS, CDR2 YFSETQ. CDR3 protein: CASSFGLQGRVEQYF. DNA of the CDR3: TGCGCCAGCAGCTTCGGGTTACAGGGACGGGTGGAGCAGTACTTC.

CDR3 sequence (DNA): TGCGCCAGCAGCCAAGATGGGGGTTTTGGTGAAAAACTGTTTTTT. Translation gives CASSQDGGFGEKLFF. V usage is TRBV4-1 and J usage is TRBJ1-4, with D perhaps matching TRBD1 (5 bases). This CDR3 is built from 15 residues. The germline V and J ends were trimmed by 0 bases and 7 bases, with 12 bases remaining between them. Germline V gene lookup returns CDR1 MGHRA and CDR2 YSYEKL.

The CDR3 coding sequence is TGCGCCAGCAGCCAGAGGCCCTCTCCGGGACAGCCCACAGATACGCAGTATTTT. It is translated as CASSQRPSPGQPTDTQYF. This rearrangement joins TRBV4-1 to TRBJ2-3; TRBD1 matches 7 bases. The CDR3 has 18 amino acids. V lost 3 bases to trimming and J lost 2 bases; unmatched junction nucleotides: 14. Germline V gene lookup returns CDR1 MGHRA and CDR2 YSYEKL.

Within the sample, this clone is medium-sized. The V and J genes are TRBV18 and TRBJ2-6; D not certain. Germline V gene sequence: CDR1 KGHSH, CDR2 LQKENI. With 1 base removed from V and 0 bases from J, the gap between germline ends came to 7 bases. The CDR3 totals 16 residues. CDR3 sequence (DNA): TGTGCCAGCTCACCACAGGGCTTCTCTGGGGCCAACGTCCTGACTTTC. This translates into CASSPQGFSGANVLTF.

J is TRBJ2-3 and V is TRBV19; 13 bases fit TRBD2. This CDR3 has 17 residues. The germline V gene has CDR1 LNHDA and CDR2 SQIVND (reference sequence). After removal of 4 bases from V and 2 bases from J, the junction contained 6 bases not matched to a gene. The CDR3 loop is CASSTGLAGPTTDTQYF. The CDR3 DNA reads TGTGCCAGTAGTACGGGACTAGCGGGACCGACCACAGATACGCAGTATTTT.

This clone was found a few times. The CDR3 spells CASSTQVTEKLFF. The DNA of the CDR3 is TGTGCCAGCAGTACACAGGTGACTGAAAAACTGTTTTTT. This sequence joins TRBV7-2 and TRBJ1-4; D might be TRBD1 (5 bases). This CDR3 is built from 13 residues. Trimming stripped 6 bases from V and 7 bases from J, with 12 bases between. CDR1 and CDR2 (germline): SGHTA, FQGNSA.

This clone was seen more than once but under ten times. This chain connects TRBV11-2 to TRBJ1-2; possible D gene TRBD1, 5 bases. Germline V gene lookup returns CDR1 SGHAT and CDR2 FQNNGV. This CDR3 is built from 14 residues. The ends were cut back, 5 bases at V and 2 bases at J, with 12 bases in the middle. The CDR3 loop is CASSLGAGNYGYTF. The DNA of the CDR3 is TGTGCCAGCAGCCTAGGGGCTGGAAACTATGGCTACACCTTC.

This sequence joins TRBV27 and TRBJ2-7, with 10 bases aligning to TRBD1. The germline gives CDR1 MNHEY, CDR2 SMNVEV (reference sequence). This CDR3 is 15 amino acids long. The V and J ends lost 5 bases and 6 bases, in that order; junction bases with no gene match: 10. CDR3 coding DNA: TGTGCCAGCAGTCCGGGACAGGGGAGGCGGGGCGAGCAGTACTTC. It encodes CASSPGQGRRGEQYF.

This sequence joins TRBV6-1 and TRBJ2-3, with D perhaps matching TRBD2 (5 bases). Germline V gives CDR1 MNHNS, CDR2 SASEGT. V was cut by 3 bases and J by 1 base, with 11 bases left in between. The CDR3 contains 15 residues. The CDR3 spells CASSEVGIGTDTQYF. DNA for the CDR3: TGTGCCAGCAGTGAGGTCGGGATCGGCACAGATACGCAGTATTTT.

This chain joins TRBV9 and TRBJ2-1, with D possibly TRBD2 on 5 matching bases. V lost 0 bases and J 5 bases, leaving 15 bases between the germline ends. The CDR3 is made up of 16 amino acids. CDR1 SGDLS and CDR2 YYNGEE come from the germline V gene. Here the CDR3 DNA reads TGTGCCAGCAGCGTAGGTCTAGGACTGGGGAACAATGAGCAGTTCTTC. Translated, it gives CASSVGLGLGNNEQFF.

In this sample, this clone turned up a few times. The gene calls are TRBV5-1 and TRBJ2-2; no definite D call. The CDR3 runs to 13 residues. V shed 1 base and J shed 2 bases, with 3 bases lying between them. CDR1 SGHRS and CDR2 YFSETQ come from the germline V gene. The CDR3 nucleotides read TGCGCCAGCAGCTTGTTTAACACCGGGGAGCTGTTTTTT. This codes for CASSLFNTGELFF.

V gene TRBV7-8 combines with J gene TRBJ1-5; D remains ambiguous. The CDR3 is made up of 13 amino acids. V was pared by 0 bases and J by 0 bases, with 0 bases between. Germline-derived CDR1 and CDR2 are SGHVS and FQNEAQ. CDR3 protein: CASSLASNQPQHF. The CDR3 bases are TGTGCCAGCAGCTTAGCTAGCAATCAGCCCCAGCATTTT.

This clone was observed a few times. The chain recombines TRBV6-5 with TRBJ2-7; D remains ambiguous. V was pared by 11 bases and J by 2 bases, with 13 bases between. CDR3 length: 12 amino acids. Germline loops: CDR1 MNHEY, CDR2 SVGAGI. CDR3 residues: CASAGQTYEQYF. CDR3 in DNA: TGTGCCTCCGCTGGGCAGACCTACGAGCAGTACTTC.

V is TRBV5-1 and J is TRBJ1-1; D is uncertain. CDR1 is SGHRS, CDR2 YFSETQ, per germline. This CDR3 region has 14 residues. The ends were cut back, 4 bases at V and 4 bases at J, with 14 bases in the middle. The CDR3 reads CASSIGEVGTEAFF. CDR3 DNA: TGCGCCAGCAGCATCGGGGAGGTGGGCACTGAAGCTTTCTTT.